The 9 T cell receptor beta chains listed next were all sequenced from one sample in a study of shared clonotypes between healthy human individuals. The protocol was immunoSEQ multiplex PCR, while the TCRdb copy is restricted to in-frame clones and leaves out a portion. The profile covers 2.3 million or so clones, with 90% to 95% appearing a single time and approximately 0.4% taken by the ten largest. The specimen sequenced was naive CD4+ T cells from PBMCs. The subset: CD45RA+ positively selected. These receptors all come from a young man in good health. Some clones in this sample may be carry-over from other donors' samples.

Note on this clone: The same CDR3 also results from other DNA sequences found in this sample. The CDR3: CASSIGLSTDTQYF. In DNA form, the CDR3 reads TGTGCCAGTAGTATAGGACTAAGCACAGATACGCAGTATTTT. This chain joins TRBV19 and TRBJ2-3; perhaps TRBD2 as D (5 bases). The CDR3 extends over 14 amino acids. V was pared by 1 base and J by 0 bases, with 5 bases between. The germline V gene encodes CDR1 LNHDA and CDR2 SQIVND (reference sequence).

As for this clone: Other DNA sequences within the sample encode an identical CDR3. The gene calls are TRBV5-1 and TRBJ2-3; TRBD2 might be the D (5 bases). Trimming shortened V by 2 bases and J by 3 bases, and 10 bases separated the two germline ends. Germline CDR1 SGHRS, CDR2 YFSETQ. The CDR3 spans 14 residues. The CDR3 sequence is CASSLAVVTDTQYF. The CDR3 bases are TGCGCCAGCAGCTTAGCGGTGGTGACAGATACGCAGTATTTT.

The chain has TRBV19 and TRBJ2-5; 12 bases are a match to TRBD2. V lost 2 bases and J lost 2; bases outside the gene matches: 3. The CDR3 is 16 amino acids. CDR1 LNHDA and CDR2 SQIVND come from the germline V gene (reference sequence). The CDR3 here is CASSITLAGGQETQYF. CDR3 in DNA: TGTGCCAGTAGTATAACACTAGCGGGAGGACAAGAGACCCAGTACTTC.

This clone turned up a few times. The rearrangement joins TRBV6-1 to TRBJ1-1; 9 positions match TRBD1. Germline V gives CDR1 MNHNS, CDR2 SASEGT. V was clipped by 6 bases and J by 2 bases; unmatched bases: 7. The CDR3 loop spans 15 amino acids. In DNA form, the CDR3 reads TGTGCCAGCAGGACAGGGGGGTATTATAACACTGAAGCTTTCTTT. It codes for CASRTGGYYNTEAFF.

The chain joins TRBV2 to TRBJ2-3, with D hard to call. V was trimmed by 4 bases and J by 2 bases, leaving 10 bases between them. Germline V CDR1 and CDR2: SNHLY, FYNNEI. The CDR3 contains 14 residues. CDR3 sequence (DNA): TGTGCCAGCAGTGTGGATCCGTCCACAGATACGCAGTATTTT. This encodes CASSVDPSTDTQYF. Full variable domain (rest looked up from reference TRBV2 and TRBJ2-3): EPEVTQTPSHQVTQMGQEVILRCVPISNHLYFYWYRQILGQKVEFLVSFYNNEISEKSEIFDDQFSVERPDGSNFTLKIRSTKLEDSAMYFCASSVDPSTDTQYFGPGTRLTVL.

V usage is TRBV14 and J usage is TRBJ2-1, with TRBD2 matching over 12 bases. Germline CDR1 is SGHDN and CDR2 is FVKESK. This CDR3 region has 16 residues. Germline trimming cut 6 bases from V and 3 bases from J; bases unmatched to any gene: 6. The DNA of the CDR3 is TGTGCCAGCAGACAGACTAGCGGGAGTTACTACAATGAGCAGTTCTTC. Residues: CASRQTSGSYYNEQFF.

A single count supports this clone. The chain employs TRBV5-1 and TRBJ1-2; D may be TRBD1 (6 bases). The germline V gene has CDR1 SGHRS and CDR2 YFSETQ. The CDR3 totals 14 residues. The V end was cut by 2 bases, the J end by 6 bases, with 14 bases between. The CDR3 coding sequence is TGCGCCAGCAGCTTCGGGGGCCTATCTGATGGCTACACCTTC. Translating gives CASSFGGLSDGYTF. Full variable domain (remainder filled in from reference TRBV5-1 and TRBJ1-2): KAGVTQTPRYLIKTRGQQVTLSCSPISGHRSVSWYQQTPGQGLQFLFEYFSETQRNKGNFPGRFSGRQFSNSRSEMNVSTLELGDSALYLCASSFGGLSDGYTFGSGTRLTVV.

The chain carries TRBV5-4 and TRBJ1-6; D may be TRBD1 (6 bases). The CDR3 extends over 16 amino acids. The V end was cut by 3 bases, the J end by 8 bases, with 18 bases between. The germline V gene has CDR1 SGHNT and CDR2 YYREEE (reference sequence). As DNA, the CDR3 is TGTGCCAGCAGCTCAACGCTAGGGGGACGTGATTCACCCCTCCACTTT. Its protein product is CASSSTLGGRDSPLHF.

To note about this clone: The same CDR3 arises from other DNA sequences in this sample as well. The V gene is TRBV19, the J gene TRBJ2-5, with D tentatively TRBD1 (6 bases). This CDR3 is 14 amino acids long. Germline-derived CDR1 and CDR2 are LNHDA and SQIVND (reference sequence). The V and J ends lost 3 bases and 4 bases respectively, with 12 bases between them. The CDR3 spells CASSISRGSETQYF. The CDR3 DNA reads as TGTGCCAGTAGTATTTCGAGGGGGTCAGAGACCCAGTACTTC. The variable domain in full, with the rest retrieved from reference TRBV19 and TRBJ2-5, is DGGITQSPKYLFRKEGQNVTLSCEQNLNHDAMYWYRQDPGQGLRLIYYSQIVNDFQKGDIAEGYSVSREKKESFPLTVTSAQKNPTAFYLCASSISRGSETQYFGPGTRLLVL.